This TCR beta chain appears in the sequencing data of a study of shared T cell receptors in the human thymus (dated by TCRdb to the early 2020s). Background for the entire study: The study investigated the way shared, self-reactive T-cell receptor alpha chains are produced in the human thymus.

Based on the germline V gene (reference sequence), the CDR1 and CDR2 sequences are DFQATT and SNEGSKA. From the cysteine up to the phenylalanine, the CDR3 has a length of 11 residues. Only the CDR3 DNA stays, 33 bases, in frame from base 1. Turning to this clone: No antigen is known for it. It has no much larger one-base neighbor in the sample; base qualities were not kept.

Receptor amplification or capture employed the immunoSEQ multiplex PCR assay. What TCRdb holds here is the immuneACCESS table cut down to in-frame rearrangements. Part of the clones is not present; checked against another copy, under half of the missing clones reflect an unresolved V gene, and the others are unexplained. Recorded for this sample are some 760,000 clones; 70% to 90% of them occurred a single time. Under 0.012% of the sample is held by the ten biggest clonotypes. These data were also reused for a study on human thymus T cells. According to the second study: In Finland, the donors were immunologically healthy infants who were having open corrective cardiac surgery for congenital heart defects. Thymus tissue was collected as surgical resects that were removed during corrective cardiac surgery. Both the thymic and the peripheral blood repertoires appeared to show biased V and J gene segment usage. According to the related research, thymic TCR repertoires were highly overlapping among unrelated individuals. TCR alpha and beta repertoires from under 10 infant thymus samples and four related peripheral blood samples were characterized in the study. The infant donors were roughly 6 to 244 days old, and the cohort included several males and two females. Thymocytes were freed from the tissue by mechanical means and kept at -70 degrees C as pellets of roughly 8.5-31 million cells. A QIAsymphony instrument was used to extract genomic DNA from frozen cell pellets. The immunoSEQ multiplex PCR assay was used to amplify the TCRB and TCRAD loci from a standardized amount of quality-controlled genomic DNA. Amplicons spanned the V(D)J region at a length sufficient to cover the CDR3 and identify V and J genes. The commercial immunoSEQ service was used to sequence amplicons on an Illumina platform. Primer bias and sequencing errors were corrected as previously described, and TCRAD and TCRB definitions were based on the IMGT database. Repertoires were analysed with immunoSEQ Analyzer 3.0 and VDJTools, covering basic statistics, V/J segment usage, diversity estimates, rarefaction and pairwise overlap. To estimate diversity, the Chao1, ChaoE, Efron-Thisted, Shannon and inverse Simpson indices were applied, and diversity was also estimated on datasets down-sampled to the smallest sample. Repertoire overlap was assessed by strict matching of CDR3 nucleotide sequence, V gene and J gene, and clustering was done by Jaccard-based multidimensional scaling. On average, about 810,000 unique TCRB clonotypes were obtained from thymus samples, compared with 80,000 to 85,000 from blood samples.

Sequenced input: thymocytes. Recombination connected TRBV20-1 to TRBJ2-5, and TRBD2 matches 8 of the central bases. This TCR was sampled from a girl less than two years old with a congenital heart defect. Donor details come from another sample of the same person, matched by shared clones. The nucleotides are TGCAGCGGACTAGCAAGGGAGACCCAGTACTTC. It is translated as CSGLARETQYF.